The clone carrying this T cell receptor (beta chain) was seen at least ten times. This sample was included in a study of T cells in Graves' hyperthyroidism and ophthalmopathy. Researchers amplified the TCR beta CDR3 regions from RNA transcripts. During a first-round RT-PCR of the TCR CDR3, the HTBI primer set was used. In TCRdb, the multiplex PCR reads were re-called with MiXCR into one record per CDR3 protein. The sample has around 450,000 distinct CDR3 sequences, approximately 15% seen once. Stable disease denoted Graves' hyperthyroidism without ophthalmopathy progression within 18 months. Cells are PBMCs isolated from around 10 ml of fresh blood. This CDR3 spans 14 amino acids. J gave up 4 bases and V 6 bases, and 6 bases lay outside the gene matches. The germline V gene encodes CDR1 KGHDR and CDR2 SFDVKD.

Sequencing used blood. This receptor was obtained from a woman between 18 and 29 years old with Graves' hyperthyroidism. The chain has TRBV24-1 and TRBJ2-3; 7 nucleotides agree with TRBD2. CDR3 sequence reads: CATSPSGRADTQYF. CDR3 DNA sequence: TGTGCCACCAGTCCTTCAGGGAGGGCAGATACGCAGTATTTT.